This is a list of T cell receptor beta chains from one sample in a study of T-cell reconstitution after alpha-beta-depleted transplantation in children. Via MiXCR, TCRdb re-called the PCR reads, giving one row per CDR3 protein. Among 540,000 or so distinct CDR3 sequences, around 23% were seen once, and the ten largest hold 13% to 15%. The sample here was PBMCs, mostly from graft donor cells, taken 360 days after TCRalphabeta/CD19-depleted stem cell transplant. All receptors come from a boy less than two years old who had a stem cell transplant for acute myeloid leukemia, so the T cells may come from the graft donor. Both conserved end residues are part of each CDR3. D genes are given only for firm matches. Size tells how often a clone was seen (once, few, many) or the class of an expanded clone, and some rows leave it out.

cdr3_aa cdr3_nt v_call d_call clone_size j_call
CSAPYRANTEAFF TGCAGTGCTCCATACAGAGCAAACACTGAAGCTTTCTTT TRBV20-1 NA NA TRBJ1-1
CASSFRETLAKNIQYF TGTGCCAGCAGTTTCAGGGAAACTCTAGCCAAAAACATTCAGTACTTC TRBV12-3/TRBV12-4 NA NA TRBJ2-4
CASSRRGAGGEDTQYF TGTGCCAGCAGCCGCCGTGGAGCGGGGGGGGAAGATACGCAGTATTTT TRBV11-2 TRBD2 many TRBJ2-3
CATSRSISTNEKLFF TGTGCCACCAGCAGATCCATCTCAACTAATGAAAAACTGTTTTTT TRBV15 NA few TRBJ1-4
CASSLDVAGANVLTF TGCGCCAGCAGCTTAGATGTTGCCGGGGCCAACGTCCTGACTTTC TRBV5-1 NA few TRBJ2-6
CASSLSTGQYF TGTGCCAGCAGTTTATCGACAGGACAGTATTTT TRBV28 NA NA TRBJ2-3
CASRDRGLYEQYF TGTGCCAGCCGGGACAGGGGGCTGTACGAGCAGTACTTC TRBV6-1 TRBD1 few TRBJ2-7
CASSPRAQETQYF TGTGCCAGCAGCCCCAGGGCCCAAGAGACCCAGTACTTC TRBV12-3/TRBV12-4 NA many TRBJ2-5
CSVRLRGVNEKLFF TGCAGCGTTCGCCTGCGCGGGGTGAATGAAAAACTGTTTTTT TRBV29-1 NA many TRBJ1-4
CASTRLDRMNTEAFF TGTGCCAGCACCAGGTTAGACCGTATGAACACTGAAGCTTTCTTT TRBV3-1 NA NA TRBJ1-1
CASSLGKGYNEQFF TGCGCCAGCAGCCTTGGGAAGGGCTACAATGAGCAGTTCTTC TRBV4-1 NA NA TRBJ2-1
CASSSRDYPADTQYF TGTGCCAGCAGTTCCCGGGACTACCCAGCGGATACGCAGTATTTT TRBV28 TRBD2 once TRBJ2-3
CASSLALRNEQFF TGTGCCAGCAGCTTAGCGCTAAGAAATGAGCAGTTCTTC TRBV7-2 NA many TRBJ2-1
CASSFLGGYTGELFF TGTGCCAGCAGCTTCTTAGGCGGGTACACCGGGGAGCTGTTTTTT TRBV7-2 NA NA TRBJ2-2
CASSPVRQGARLGTYEQYF TGTGCCAGCTCACCGGTGCGACAGGGGGCAAGGCTGGGGACCTACGAGCAGTACTTC TRBV18 TRBD1 NA TRBJ2-7